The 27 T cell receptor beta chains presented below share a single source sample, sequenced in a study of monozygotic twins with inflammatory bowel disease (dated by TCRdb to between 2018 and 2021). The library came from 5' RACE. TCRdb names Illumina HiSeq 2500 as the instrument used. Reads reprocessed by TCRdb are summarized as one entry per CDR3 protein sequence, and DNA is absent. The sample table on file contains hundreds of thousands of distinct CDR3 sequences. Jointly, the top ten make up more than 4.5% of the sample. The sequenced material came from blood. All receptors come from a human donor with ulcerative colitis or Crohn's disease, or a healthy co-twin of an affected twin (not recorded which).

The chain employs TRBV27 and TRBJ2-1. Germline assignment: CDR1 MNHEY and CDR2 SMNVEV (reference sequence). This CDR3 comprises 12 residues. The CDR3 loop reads CASSRTYNEQFF.

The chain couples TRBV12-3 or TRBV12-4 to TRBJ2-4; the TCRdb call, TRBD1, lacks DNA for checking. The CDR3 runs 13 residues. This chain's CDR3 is CASRPTGVGIQYF.

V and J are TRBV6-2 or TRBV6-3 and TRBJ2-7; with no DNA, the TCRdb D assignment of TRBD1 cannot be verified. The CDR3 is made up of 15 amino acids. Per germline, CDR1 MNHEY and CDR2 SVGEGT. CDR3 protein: CASSTPGTARYEQYF.

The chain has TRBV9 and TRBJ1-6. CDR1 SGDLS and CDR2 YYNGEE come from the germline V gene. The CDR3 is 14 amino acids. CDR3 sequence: CASSVGAPNSPLHF.

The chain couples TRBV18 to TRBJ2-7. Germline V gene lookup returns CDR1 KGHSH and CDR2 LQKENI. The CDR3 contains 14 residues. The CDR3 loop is CASCPNGFSYEQYF.

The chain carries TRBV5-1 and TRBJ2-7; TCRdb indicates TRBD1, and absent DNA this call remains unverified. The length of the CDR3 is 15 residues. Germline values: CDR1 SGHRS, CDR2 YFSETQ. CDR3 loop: CASRSERQGYREQYF.

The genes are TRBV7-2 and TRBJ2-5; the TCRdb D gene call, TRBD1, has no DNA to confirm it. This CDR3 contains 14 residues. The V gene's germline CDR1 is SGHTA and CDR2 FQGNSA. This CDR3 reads CASSSPTDPETQYF.

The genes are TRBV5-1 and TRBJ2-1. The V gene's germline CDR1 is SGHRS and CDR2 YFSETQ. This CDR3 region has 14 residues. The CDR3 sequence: CASSPETGYNEQFF.

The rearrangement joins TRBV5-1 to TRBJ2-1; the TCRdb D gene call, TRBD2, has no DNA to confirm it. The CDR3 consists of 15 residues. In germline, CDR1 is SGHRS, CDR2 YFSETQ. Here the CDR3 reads CASSSLAGEGNEQFF. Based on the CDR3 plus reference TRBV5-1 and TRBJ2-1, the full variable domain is KAGVTQTPRYLIKTRGQQVTLSCSPISGHRSVSWYQQTPGQGLQFLFEYFSETQRNKGNFPGRFSGRQFSNSRSEMNVSTLELGDSALYLCASSSLAGEGNEQFFGPGTRLTVL.

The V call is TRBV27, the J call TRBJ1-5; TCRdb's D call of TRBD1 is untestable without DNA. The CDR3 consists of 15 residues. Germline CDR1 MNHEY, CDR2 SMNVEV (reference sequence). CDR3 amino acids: CASSLSSGRNQPQHF.

CDR3 residues: CASSWGLAVGGYEQYF. V is TRBV5-1 and J is TRBJ2-7; TCRdb names TRBD2, which stays unverified in the absence of DNA. The CDR3 runs 16 residues. Germline V lookup: CDR1 SGHRS, CDR2 YFSETQ.

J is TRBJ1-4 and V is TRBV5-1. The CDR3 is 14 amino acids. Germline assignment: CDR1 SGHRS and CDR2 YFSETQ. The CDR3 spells CASSFQATNEKLFF.

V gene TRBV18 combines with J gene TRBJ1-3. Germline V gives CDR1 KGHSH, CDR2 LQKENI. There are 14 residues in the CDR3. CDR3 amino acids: CASSPPGKGNTIYF.

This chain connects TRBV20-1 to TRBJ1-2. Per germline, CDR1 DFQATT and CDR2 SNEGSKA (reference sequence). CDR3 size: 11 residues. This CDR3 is CIVQGNYGYTF.

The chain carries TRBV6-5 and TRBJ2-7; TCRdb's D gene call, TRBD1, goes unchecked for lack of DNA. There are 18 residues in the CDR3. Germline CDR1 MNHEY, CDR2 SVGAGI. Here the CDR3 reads CASSYSGQGRSTSYEQYF.

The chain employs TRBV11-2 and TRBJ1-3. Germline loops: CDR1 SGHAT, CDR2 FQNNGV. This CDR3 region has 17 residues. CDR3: CASSRRGGSSSGNTIYF. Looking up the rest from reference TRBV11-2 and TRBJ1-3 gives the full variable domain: EAGVAQSPRYKIIEKRQSVAFWCNPISGHATLYWYQQILGQGPKLLIQFQNNGVVDDSQLPKDRFSAERLKGVDSTLKIQPAKLEDSAVYLCASSRRGGSSSGNTIYFGEGSWLTVV.

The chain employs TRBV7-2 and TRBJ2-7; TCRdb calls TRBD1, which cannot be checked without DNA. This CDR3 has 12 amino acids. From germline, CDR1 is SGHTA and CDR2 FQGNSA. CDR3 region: CASSLARAEQYF.

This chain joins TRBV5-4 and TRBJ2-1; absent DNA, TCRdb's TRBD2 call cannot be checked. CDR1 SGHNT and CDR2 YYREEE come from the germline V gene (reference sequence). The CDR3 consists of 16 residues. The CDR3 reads CASSSGLAGTPNEQFF.

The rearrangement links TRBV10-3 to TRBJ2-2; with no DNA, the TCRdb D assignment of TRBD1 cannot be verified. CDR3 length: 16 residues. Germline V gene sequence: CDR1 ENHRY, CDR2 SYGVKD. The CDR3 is CAISESGAGRTGELFF.

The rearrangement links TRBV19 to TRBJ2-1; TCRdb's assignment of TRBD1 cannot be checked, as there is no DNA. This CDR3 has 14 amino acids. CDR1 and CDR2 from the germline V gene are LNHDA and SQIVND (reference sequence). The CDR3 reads CASSPAGSYNEQFF.

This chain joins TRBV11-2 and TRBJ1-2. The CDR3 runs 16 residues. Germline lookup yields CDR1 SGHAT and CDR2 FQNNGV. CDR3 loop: CASSLDPATAGYGYTF.

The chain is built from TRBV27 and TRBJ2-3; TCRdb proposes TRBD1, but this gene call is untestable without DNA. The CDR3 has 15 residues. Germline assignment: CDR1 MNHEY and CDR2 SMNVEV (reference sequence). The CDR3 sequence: CASSLWAGATDTQYF.

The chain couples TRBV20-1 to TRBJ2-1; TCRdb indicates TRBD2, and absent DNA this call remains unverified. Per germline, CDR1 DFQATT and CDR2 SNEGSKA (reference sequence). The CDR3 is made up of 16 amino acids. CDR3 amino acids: CSAPSGGAVTYNEQFF.

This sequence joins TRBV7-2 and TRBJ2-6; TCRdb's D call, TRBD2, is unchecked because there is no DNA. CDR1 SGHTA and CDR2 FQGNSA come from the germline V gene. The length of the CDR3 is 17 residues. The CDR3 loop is CASRSGLTNSGANVLTF.

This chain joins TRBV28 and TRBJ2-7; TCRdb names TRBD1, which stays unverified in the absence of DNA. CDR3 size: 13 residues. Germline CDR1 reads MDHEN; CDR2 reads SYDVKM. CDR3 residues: CASSSWDPYEQYF. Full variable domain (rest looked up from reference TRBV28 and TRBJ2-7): DVKVTQSSRYLVKRTGEKVFLECVQDMDHENMFWYRQDPGLGLRLIYFSYDVKMKEKGDIPEGYSVSREKKERFSLILESASTNQTSMYLCASSSWDPYEQYFGPGTRLTVT.

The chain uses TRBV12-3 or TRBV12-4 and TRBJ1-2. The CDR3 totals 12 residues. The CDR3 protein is CASSPQYYGYTF.

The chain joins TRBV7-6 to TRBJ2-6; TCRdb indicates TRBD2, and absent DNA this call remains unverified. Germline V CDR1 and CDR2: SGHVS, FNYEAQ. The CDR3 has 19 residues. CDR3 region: CASSPVRIPSGSGANVLTF.